These 21 T cell receptor beta chains originate from one sample sequenced in a study of blood T cell repertoires in COVID-19. The table came from immunoSEQ multiplex PCR; TCRdb's copy has only in-frame clones and leaves some out. This sample yields 230,000 or so clones, of which around 82% are seen a single time; around 8.1% belongs to the top ten. Material for sequencing was peripheral blood. These receptors came from a man in his forties or fifties with active or convalescent COVID-19.

The V call is TRBV6-5, the J call TRBJ2-5, with D possibly TRBD1 on 6 matching bases. Trimming stripped 7 bases from V and 2 bases from J, with 11 bases between. The CDR3 totals 13 residues. Germline V CDR1 and CDR2: MNHEY, SVGAGI. CDR3 region: CASKGTLQETQYF. The CDR3 DNA is TGTGCCAGCAAAGGGACACTACAAGAGACCCAGTACTTC.

This clone has just a few counts. The chain carries TRBV19 and TRBJ2-5, with D possibly TRBD2 on 5 matching bases. Trimming stripped 3 bases from V and 4 bases from J, with 12 bases between. Germline V gene sequence: CDR1 LNHDA, CDR2 SQIVND (reference sequence). CDR3 length equals 14 residues. CDR3 coding DNA: TGTGCCAGTAGTATGACTATTGGTGGAGAGACCCAGTACTTC. Its protein is CASSMTIGGETQYF.

The rearrangement uses TRBV5-5 and TRBJ1-2, with D tentatively TRBD1 (5 bases). Germline loops: CDR1 SGHKS, CDR2 YYEKEE (reference sequence). V lost 4 bases and J lost 2, with 15 bases in between. The CDR3 totals 15 residues. CDR3 loop: CASSPAPGENYGYTF. The CDR3 region has the DNA TGTGCCAGCAGCCCGGCCCCGGGGGAAAACTATGGCTACACCTTC.

This chain links TRBV30 with TRBJ2-5; D is unclear. This CDR3 has 13 residues. Germline CDR1 is GTSNPN and CDR2 is SVGIG (reference sequence). Deletions cut 0 bases from V and 4 bases from J, with 9 bases between. CDR3 coding DNA: TGTGCCTGGAGTGTACGGTCGCTAGAGACCCAGTACTTC. Protein: CAWSVRSLETQYF.

V and J are TRBV3-1 (or the pseudogene TRBV3-2) and TRBJ1-1; no firm D call. CDR3 length: 14 residues. Trimming took off 1 base at V and 6 bases at J, with 12 bases between the two ends. Germline V gene data show CDR1 as LGHDT and CDR2 as YNNKEL (reference sequence). This CDR3 is CASSQAGYSAEAFF. The CDR3 nucleotides are TGTGCCAGCAGCCAAGCAGGATATTCGGCTGAAGCTTTCTTT.

The V gene is TRBV18, the J gene TRBJ1-4; unclear D gene. V was pared by 3 bases and J by 4 bases, with 15 bases between. This CDR3 spans 16 amino acids. CDR1 is KGHSH and CDR2 is LQKENI in the germline V gene. The CDR3 DNA sequence: TGTGCCAGCTCACCCCAGCCGGGTCATCATAATGAAAAACTGTTTTTT. The encoded protein is CASSPQPGHHNEKLFF. The full variable domain, completed using reference TRBV18 and TRBJ1-4, is NAGVMQNPRHLVRRRGQEARLRCSPMKGHSHVYWYRQLPEEGLKFMVYLQKENIIDESGMPKERFSAEFPKEGPSILRIQQVVRGDSAAYFCASSPQPGHHNEKLFFGSGTQLSVL.

The rearrangement links TRBV19 to TRBJ1-2, with 10 positions matching TRBD1. Germline V CDR1 and CDR2: LNHDA, SQIVND (reference sequence). The CDR3 has 15 amino acids. V was clipped by 5 bases and J by 2 bases; unmatched bases: 5. Here the CDR3 DNA reads TGTGCCAGTAGTCTCCGGACAGGGGGAAACTATGGCTACACCTTC. It encodes CASSLRTGGNYGYTF.

This chain connects TRBV24-1 to TRBJ1-5; 8 bases line up with TRBD1. V shed 3 bases, J shed 5 bases, and the junction held 5 bases outside the gene matches. CDR1 and CDR2 (germline): KGHDR, SFDVKD. This CDR3 comprises 15 residues. The CDR3 here is CATSDGQGDYQPQHF. CDR3 sequence (DNA): TGTGCCACCAGTGATGGACAGGGTGACTATCAGCCCCAGCATTTT.

The chain is built from TRBV5-1 and TRBJ1-5; 8 nucleotides match TRBD1. CDR3 size: 15 residues. Germline CDR1 and CDR2: SGHRS and YFSETQ. The trim removed 3 bases at V and 6 bases at J, leaving 8 bases unmatched. The CDR3 DNA follows: TGCGCCAGCAGCTCGCAGGGGGCAGAAGGTCAGCCCCAGCATTTT. Translation gives CASSSQGAEGQPQHF.

The CDR3 coding sequence is TGTGCCAGCGGACATAGTGGTCGAGAAGAGACCCAGTACTTC. It is translated as CASGHSGREETQYF. The chain has TRBV7-9 and TRBJ2-5, with D tentatively TRBD1 (5 bases). Per germline, CDR1 SEHNR and CDR2 FQNEAQ (reference sequence). Trimming stripped 8 bases from V and 3 bases from J, with 16 bases between. This CDR3 is built from 14 residues.

The chain links TRBV6-2 or TRBV6-3 to TRBJ1-5; 8 bases are a match to TRBD1. CDR1 is MNHEY, CDR2 SVGEGT, per germline. This CDR3 is 15 amino acids long. The V gene end was trimmed by 6 bases and the J gene end by 3 bases; junction bases not matched to a gene: 7. The DNA for the CDR3 is TGTGCCAGCAGCGCGGGGGACAGGCCCAATCAGCCCCAGCATTTT. It codes for CASSAGDRPNQPQHF.

V usage is TRBV10-3 and J usage is TRBJ1-5; 8 bases map to TRBD1. Germline V gives CDR1 ENHRY, CDR2 SYGVKD. The CDR3 has 14 residues. V lost 11 bases, J lost 4 bases, and 10 bases stayed unmatched. CDR3 loop: CASQGAQINQPQHF. The DNA for the CDR3 is TGTGCCTCCCAGGGGGCACAGATAAATCAGCCCCAGCATTTT.

This rearrangement joins TRBV30 to TRBJ2-3; TRBD1 agrees at 9 bases. Germline V gene lookup returns CDR1 GTSNPN and CDR2 SVGIG (reference sequence). With V trimmed by 2 bases and J by 4 bases, 10 bases remained unmatched. The CDR3 extends over 16 amino acids. This CDR3 is CAWSIGQGRRSDTQYF. The CDR3 coding sequence is TGTGCCTGGAGTATCGGACAGGGGAGACGGTCAGATACGCAGTATTTT.

The chain combines TRBV2 with TRBJ2-1; TRBD2 matches at 15 bases. The trim removed 6 bases at V and 8 bases at J, leaving 11 bases unmatched. The germline V gene has CDR1 SNHLY and CDR2 FYNNEI. This CDR3 is 17 amino acids long. CDR3 nucleotides: TGTGCCAGCAGGGGCGGACTAGCGGGAGGGCCGGGGGATGAGCAGTTCTTC. Translating gives CASRGGLAGGPGDEQFF.

V gene TRBV11-3 combines with J gene TRBJ1-3; D unclear. CDR3 length: 14 amino acids. Trimming pared 0 bases from V and 4 bases from J, leaving 7 bases between. Germline lookup yields CDR1 SGHNT and CDR2 YENEEA. The CDR3 DNA follows: TGTGCCAGCAGCTTAGACGTTTTGGGAAACACCATATATTTT. Translating it yields CASSLDVLGNTIYF.

The V and J genes are TRBV5-1 and TRBJ2-1; D is perhaps TRBD2 (6 bases). This CDR3 comprises 15 residues. Germline V lookup: CDR1 SGHRS, CDR2 YFSETQ. V lost 0 bases to trimming and J lost 5 bases, with 12 bases between them. For the CDR3, the DNA is TGCGCCAGCAGCTTGGGTGAGGGACTCAACAATGAGCAGTTCTTC. Translation: CASSLGEGLNNEQFF.

The rearrangement joins TRBV13 to TRBJ2-7; 7 nucleotides align to TRBD1. The CDR3 length is 13 residues. Germline CDR1 is PRHDT and CDR2 is FYEKMQ (reference sequence). Trimming took 5 bases from V and 3 from J; bases not matched to a gene: 4. The CDR3 nucleotides read TGTGCCAGCAGCACCGGGGACAGCTACGAGCAGTACTTC. This gives the protein CASSTGDSYEQYF.

This chain connects TRBV6-2 or TRBV6-3 to TRBJ1-1, with 8 positions matching TRBD1. Trimming removed 5 bases from V and 5 bases from J; junction bases left unmatched: 7. The CDR3 loop spans 14 amino acids. CDR1 MNHEY and CDR2 SVGEGT come from the germline V gene. The CDR3, as DNA: TGTGCCAGCAGTCCCTCCAGGGGGCGGACTGAAGCTTTCTTT. As protein: CASSPSRGRTEAFF.

This chain uses TRBV6-5 with TRBJ1-2; D unclear. The V gene lost 5 bases and the J gene lost 4 bases, with 11 bases spanning the gap. The CDR3 is made up of 13 amino acids. Germline loops: CDR1 MNHEY, CDR2 SVGAGI. Here the CDR3 DNA reads TGTGCCAGCAGTCCCCGCGGATCCTATGGCTACACCTTC. Residues: CASSPRGSYGYTF.

This chain joins TRBV2 and TRBJ1-2; D ambiguous. The V end lost 0 bases, the J end lost 7 bases, and 9 bases lay between the germline ends. The CDR3 spans 13 residues. Germline assignment: CDR1 SNHLY and CDR2 FYNNEI. Here the CDR3 reads CASSEARISGYTF. The CDR3 nucleotides read TGTGCCAGCAGTGAAGCGCGTATTTCTGGCTACACCTTC.

The rearrangement links TRBV6-1 to TRBJ2-7; 10 bases match TRBD2. The CDR3 totals 15 residues. J lost 1 base, V lost 1 base, and 1 base had no gene match. Germline loops: CDR1 MNHNS, CDR2 SASEGT. In nucleotides, the CDR3 is TGTGCCAGCAGTGAAGGGACTAGCGGATCCTACGAGCAGTACTTC. Its protein is CASSEGTSGSYEQYF.